This T cell receptor beta chain was captured in a study of blood T cell repertoires in COVID-19. On the study more broadly: PBMCs, B-cell-depleted T cells, or T cells were the source of the cDNA or gDNA that made up the material.

The CDR3 runs 15 residues. V was cut by 2 bases and J by 0 bases, with 7 bases left in between. Germline CDR1 and CDR2: MNHNS and SASEGT. Original processing methods: Reference gene primers were amplified, and this amplification served to estimate nucleated cell counts. Some clones are missing from TCRdb's copy, which holds only in-frame ones; the method was immunoSEQ multiplex PCR. V and J calls and clone size are those listed in that table; D and trimming were worked out from the DNA. The sample lists over 150,000 clones; around 84% were seen once. Cohort 3 donors were reported recovered after two negative PCRs, clearance, or symptom resolution.

The source material was PBMCs or T cells enriched from blood (not recorded which). The TCR sequence derives from a man aged 45 to 65 who had recovered from COVID-19. This chain links TRBV6-1 with TRBJ1-4; D is ambiguous. The CDR3 sequence: CASSETGATNEKLFF. The CDR3 DNA reads TGTGCCAGCAGTGAAACCGGGGCAACTAATGAAAAACTGTTTTTT.